The source of this T cell receptor (beta chain) is a study of shared clonotypes between healthy human individuals. Study conclusions and caveats: The four-donor shared clonotypes exceeded non-shared clonotypes in generation probability, with non-shared ones scoring lower.

Original data processing: Because ImmunoSEQ provided only junction sequences with no quality scores, the filtering differed. Generated by immunoSEQ multiplex PCR, the TCRdb table keeps only in-frame clones and is missing some. V and J calls and clone size are copied from that table; D and trimming were computed from the DNA. The sample has under 600,000 clones, 95% to 98% seen once. Trimming took 8 bases from V and 3 from J; bases not matched to a gene: 7. This CDR3 region has 13 residues. Germline V gene lookup returns CDR1 LNHDA and CDR2 SQIVND (reference sequence). Comment on this clone: Its antigen is still unknown.

The naive CD8 population came from CD45RO-negative cells selected for CCR7, without terminally differentiated effector memory CD45RA+ cells. The chain uses TRBV19 and TRBJ2-7, with 7 bases lining up with TRBD2. Sequencing was carried out using naive CD8+ T cells sorted from blood. The TCR sequence derives from a man younger than 40 in good health. CDR3: CASAPSGIYEQYF. CDR3 coding DNA: TGTGCCAGTGCCCCCAGCGGGATCTACGAGCAGTACTTC. Variable domain in full (rest from reference TRBV19 and TRBJ2-7): DGGITQSPKYLFRKEGQNVTLSCEQNLNHDAMYWYRQDPGQGLRLIYYSQIVNDFQKGDIAEGYSVSREKKESFPLTVTSAQKNPTAFYLCASAPSGIYEQYFGPGTRLTVT.